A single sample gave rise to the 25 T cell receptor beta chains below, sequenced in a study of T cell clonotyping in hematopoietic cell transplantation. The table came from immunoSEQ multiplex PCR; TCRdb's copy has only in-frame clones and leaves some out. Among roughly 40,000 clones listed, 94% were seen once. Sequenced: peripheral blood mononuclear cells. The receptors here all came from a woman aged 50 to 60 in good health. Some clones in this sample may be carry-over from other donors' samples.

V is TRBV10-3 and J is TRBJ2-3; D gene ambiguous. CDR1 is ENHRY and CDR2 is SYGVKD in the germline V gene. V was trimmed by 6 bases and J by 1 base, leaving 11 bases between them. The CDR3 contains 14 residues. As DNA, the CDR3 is TGTGCCATCAGCTCCGACACGGGCACAGATACGCAGTATTTT. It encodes CAISSDTGTDTQYF.

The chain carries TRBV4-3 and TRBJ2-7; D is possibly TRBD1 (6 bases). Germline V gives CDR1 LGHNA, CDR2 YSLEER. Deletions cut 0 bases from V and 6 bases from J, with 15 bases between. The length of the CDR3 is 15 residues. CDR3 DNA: TGCGCCAGCAGCCAAGATCCAGGGGAAGGACGCGAGCAGTACTTC. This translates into CASSQDPGEGREQYF.

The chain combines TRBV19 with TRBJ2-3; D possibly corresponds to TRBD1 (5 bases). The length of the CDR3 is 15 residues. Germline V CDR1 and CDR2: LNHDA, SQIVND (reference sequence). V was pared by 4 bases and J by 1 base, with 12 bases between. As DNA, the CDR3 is TGTGCCAGTAGTAATCAGGGCGGACGCACAGATACGCAGTATTTT. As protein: CASSNQGGRTDTQYF.

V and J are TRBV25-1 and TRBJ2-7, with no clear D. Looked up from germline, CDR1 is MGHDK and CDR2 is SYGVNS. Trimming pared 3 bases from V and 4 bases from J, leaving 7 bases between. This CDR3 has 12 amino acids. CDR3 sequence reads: CASSDVGYEQYF. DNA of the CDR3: TGTGCCAGCAGTGACGTGGGGTACGAGCAGTACTTC.

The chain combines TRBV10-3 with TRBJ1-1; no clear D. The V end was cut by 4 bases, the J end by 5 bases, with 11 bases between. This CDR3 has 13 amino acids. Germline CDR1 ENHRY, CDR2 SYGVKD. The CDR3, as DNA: TGTGCCATCAGTGCGGACGGTGGGACTGAAGCTTTCTTT. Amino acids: CAISADGGTEAFF.

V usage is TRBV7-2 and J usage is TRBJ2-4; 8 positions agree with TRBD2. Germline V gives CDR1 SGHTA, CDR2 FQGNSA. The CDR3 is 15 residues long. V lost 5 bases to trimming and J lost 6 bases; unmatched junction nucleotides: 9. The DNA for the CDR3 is TGTGCCAGCAGCCCCCGGGAGGGTCAAAGAAACATTCAGTACTTC. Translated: CASSPREGQRNIQYF.

CDR3 nucleotide sequence: TGTGCCTGGAGTGCACCGGGACACTCCACCTACGAGCAGTACTTC. Protein product: CAWSAPGHSTYEQYF. The rearrangement links TRBV30 to TRBJ2-7; tentative D call: TRBD1 (6 bases). This CDR3 contains 15 residues. Trimming stripped 1 base from V and 2 bases from J, with 15 bases between. Germline CDR1 GTSNPN, CDR2 SVGIG (reference sequence).

This CDR3 reads CAINLDGHTEAFF. For the CDR3, the DNA is TGTGCCATCAATCTGGACGGACACACTGAAGCTTTCTTT. The J gene is TRBJ1-1, the V gene TRBV10-3, with unresolved D. The CDR3 extends over 13 amino acids. Deletions cut 7 bases from V and 3 bases from J, with 12 bases between. CDR1 ENHRY and CDR2 SYGVKD come from the germline V gene.

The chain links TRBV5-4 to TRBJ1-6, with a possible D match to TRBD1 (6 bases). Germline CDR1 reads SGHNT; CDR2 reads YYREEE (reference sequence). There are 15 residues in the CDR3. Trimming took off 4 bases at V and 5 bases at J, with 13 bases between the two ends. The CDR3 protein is CASSARDTHNSPLHF. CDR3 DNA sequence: TGTGCCAGCAGCGCCCGGGACACCCATAATTCACCCCTCCACTTT.

CDR3 sequence (DNA): TGTGCCAGCAGCTTCGGGACGGACTATGGCTACACCTTC. Its translation is CASSFGTDYGYTF. The chain links TRBV7-8 to TRBJ1-2; D might be TRBD1 (5 bases). Germline V CDR1 and CDR2: SGHVS, FQNEAQ. Trimming took off 3 bases at V and 3 bases at J, with 8 bases between the two ends. The CDR3 is 13 residues long.

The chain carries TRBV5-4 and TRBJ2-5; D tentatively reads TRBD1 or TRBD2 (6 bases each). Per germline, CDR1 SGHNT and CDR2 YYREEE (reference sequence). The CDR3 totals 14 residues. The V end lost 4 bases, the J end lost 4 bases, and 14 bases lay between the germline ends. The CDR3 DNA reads TGTGCCAGCAGCCCGGAGGGGGGTAGAGAGACCCAGTACTTC. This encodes CASSPEGGRETQYF. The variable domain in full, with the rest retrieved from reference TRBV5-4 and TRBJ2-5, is ETGVTQSPTHLIKTRGQQVTLRCSSQSGHNTVSWYQQALGQGPQFIFQYYREEENGRGNFPPRFSGLQFPNYSSELNVNALELDDSALYLCASSPEGGRETQYFGPGTRLLVL.

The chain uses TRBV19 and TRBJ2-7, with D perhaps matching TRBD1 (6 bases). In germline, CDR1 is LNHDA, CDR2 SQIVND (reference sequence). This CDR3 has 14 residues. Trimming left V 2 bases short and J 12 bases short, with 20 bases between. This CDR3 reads CASSIMDSQTRWYF. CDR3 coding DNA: TGTGCCAGTAGTATAATGGACAGCCAAACGCGTTGGTACTTC.

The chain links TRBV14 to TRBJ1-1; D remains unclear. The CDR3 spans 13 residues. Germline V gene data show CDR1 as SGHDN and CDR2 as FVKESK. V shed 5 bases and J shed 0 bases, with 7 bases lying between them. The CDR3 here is CASSTAMNTEAFF. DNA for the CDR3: TGTGCCAGCAGCACCGCCATGAACACTGAAGCTTTCTTT.

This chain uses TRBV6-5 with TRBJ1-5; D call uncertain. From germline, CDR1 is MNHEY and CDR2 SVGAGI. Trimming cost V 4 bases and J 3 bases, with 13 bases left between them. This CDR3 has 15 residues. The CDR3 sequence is CASSFSSGNNQPQHF. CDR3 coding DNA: TGTGCCAGCAGTTTCTCGTCAGGCAACAATCAGCCCCAGCATTTT.

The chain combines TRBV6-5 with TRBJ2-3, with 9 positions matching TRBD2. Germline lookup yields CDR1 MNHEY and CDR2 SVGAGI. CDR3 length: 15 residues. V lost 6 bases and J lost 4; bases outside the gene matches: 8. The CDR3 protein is CASSFTSGRPDTQYF. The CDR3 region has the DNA TGTGCCAGCAGCTTTACTAGCGGGCGCCCAGATACGCAGTATTTT.

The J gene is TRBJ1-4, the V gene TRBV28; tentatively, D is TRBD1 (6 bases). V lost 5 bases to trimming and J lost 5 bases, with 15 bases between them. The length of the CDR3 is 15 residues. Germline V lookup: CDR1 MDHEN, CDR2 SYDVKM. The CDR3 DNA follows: TGTGCCAGCAGTCCACGACAGGAGCTCAATGAAAAACTGTTTTTT. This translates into CASSPRQELNEKLFF.

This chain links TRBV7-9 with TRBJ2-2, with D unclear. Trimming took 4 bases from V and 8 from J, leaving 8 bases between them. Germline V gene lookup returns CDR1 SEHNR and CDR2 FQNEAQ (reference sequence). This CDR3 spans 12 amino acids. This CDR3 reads CASSWLGGELFF. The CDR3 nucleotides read TGTGCCAGCAGCTGGCTGGGGGGGGAGCTGTTTTTT.

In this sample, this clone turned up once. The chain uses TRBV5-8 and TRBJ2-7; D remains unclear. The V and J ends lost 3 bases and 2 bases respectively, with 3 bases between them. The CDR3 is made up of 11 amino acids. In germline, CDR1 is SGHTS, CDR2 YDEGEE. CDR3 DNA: TGTGCCAGCAGCTGGACCTACGAGCAGTACTTC. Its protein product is CASSWTYEQYF.

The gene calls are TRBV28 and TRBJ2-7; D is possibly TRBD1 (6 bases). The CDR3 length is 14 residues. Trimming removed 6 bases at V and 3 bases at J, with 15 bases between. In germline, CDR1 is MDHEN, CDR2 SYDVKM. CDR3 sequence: CASSPPQGYYEQYF. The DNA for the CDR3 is TGTGCCAGCAGCCCCCCGCAGGGGTACTACGAGCAGTACTTC.

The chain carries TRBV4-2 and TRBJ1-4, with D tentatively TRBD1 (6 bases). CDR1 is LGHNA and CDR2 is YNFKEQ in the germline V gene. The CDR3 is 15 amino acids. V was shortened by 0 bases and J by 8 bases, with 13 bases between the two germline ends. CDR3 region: CASSQDGGAPEKLFF. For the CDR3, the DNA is TGTGCCAGCAGCCAAGATGGGGGGGCGCCGGAAAAACTGTTTTTT.

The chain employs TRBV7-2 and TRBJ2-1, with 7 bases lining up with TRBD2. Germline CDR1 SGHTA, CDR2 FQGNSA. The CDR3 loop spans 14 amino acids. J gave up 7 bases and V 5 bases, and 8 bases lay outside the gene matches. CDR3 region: CASSPRTRWNEQFF. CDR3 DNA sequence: TGTGCCAGCAGCCCCCGGACTAGGTGGAATGAGCAGTTCTTC.

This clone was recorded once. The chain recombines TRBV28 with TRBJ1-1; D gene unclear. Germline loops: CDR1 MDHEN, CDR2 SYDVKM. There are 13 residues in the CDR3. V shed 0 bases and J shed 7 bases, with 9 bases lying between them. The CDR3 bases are TGTGCCAGCAGTTTATGGGACTCCAATGAAGCTTTCTTT. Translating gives CASSLWDSNEAFF.

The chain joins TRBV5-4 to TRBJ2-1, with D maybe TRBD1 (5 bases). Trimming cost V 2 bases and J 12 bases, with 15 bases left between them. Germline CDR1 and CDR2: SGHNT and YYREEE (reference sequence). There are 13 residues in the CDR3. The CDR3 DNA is TGTGCCAGCAGCTTTGACAGTTACGGTAGGCAGTTCTTC. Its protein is CASSFDSYGRQFF.

CDR3 protein: CASSLVTGYGYTF. The CDR3 region has the DNA TGTGCCAGCAGCTTAGTGACAGGTTATGGCTACACCTTC. The V and J genes are TRBV7-2 and TRBJ1-2, with D possibly matching TRBD1 (6 bases). Germline V lookup: CDR1 SGHTA, CDR2 FQGNSA. The CDR3 length is 13 residues. Trimming removed 1 base at V and 5 bases at J, with 8 bases between.

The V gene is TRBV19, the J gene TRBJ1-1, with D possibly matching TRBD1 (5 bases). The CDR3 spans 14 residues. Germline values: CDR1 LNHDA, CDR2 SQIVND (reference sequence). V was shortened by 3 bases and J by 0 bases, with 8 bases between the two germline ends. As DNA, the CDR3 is TGTGCCAGTAGTATTCAGGGACTGAACACTGAAGCTTTCTTT. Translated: CASSIQGLNTEAFF.